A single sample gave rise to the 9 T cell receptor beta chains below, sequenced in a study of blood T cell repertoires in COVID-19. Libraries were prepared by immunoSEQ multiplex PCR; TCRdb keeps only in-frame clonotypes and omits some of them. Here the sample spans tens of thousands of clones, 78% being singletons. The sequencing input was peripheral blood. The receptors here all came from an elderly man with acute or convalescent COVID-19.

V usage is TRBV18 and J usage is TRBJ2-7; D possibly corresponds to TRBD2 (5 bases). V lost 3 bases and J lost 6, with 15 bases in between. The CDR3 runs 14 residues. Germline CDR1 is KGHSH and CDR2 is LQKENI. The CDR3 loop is CASSPQLGTAEQYF. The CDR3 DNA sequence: TGTGCCAGCTCACCTCAACTAGGAACCGCCGAGCAGTACTTC.

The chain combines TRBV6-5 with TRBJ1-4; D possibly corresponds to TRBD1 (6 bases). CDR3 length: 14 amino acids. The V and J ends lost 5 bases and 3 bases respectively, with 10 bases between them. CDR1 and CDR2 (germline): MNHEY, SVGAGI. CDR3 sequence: CASSTGTANEKLFF. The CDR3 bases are TGTGCCAGCAGTACAGGGACGGCTAATGAAAAACTGTTTTTT.

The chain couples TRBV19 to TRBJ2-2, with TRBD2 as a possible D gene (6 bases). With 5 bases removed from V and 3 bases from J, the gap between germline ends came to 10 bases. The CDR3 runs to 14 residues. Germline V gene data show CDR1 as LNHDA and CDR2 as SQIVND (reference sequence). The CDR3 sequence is CASSFPGDTGELFF. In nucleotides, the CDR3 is TGTGCCAGTAGTTTCCCGGGGGACACCGGGGAGCTGTTTTTT.

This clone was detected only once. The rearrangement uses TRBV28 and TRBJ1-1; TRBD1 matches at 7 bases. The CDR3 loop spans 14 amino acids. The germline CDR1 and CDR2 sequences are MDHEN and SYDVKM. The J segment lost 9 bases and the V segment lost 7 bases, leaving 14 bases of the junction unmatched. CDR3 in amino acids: CASNVPGQQSQAFF. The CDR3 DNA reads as TGTGCCAGCAATGTTCCGGGACAGCAATCACAAGCTTTCTTT.

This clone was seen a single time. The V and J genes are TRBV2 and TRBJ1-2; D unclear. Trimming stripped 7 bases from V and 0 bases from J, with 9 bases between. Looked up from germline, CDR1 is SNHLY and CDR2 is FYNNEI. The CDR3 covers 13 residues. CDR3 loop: CASIPGANYGYTF. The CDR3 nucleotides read TGTGCCAGCATTCCGGGAGCTAACTATGGCTACACCTTC.

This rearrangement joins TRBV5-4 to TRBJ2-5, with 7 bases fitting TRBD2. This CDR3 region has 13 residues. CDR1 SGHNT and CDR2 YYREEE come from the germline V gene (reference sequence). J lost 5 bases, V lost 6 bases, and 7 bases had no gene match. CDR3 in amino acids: CASTLTGGETQYF. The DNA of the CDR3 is TGTGCCAGCACCCTTACCGGGGGGGAGACCCAGTACTTC.

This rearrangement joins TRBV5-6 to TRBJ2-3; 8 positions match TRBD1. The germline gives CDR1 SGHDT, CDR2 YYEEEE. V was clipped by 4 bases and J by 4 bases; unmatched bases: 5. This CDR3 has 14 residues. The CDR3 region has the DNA TGTGCCAGCAGCCTACAGGGGGGCGCAGATACGCAGTATTTT. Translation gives CASSLQGGADTQYF.

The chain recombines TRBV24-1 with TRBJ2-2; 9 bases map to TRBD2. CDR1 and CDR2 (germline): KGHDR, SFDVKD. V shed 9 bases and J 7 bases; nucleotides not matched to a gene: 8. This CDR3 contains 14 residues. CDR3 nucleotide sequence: TGTGCCACCCAGGCGGGGGGGCCGGTCGGGGAGCTGTTTTTT. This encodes CATQAGGPVGELFF.

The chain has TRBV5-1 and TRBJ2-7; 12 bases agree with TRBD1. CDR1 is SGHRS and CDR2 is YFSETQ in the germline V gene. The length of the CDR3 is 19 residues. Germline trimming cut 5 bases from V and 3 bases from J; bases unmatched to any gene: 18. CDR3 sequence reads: CASRGTGGGFTSSGYEQYF. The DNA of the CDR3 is TGCGCCAGCAGGGGGACAGGGGGCGGCTTTACCTCTTCAGGCTACGAGCAGTACTTC. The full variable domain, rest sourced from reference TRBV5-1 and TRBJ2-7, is KAGVTQTPRYLIKTRGQQVTLSCSPISGHRSVSWYQQTPGQGLQFLFEYFSETQRNKGNFPGRFSGRQFSNSRSEMNVSTLELGDSALYLCASRGTGGGFTSSGYEQYFGPGTRLTVT.